The 21 T cell receptor beta chains presented below share a single source sample, sequenced in a study of naive and memory T cell subsets. Two oligonucleotides, mixed equimolar, formed the beta constant-region primer covering TRBC1 and TRBC2. MiXCR, applied by TCRdb to the UMI-ligation and nested PCR reads, yields one record per CDR3 protein. Among over 75,000 distinct CDR3 sequences listed, around 14% were seen once. The specimen sequenced was central memory CD4+ T cells from blood. These receptors were taken from a human donor in good health.

This clonotype was picked up a small number of times. The rearrangement uses TRBV11-2 and TRBJ2-3; 15 bases are shared with TRBD2. Trimming cost V 3 bases and J 2 bases; bases outside gene matches: 6. The CDR3 consists of 18 residues. Germline V gene data show CDR1 as SGHAT and CDR2 as FQNNGV. CDR3 sequence (DNA): TGTGCCAGCAGCTTCGGACTAGCGGGAGGGCCGATCACAGATACGCAGTATTTT. As protein: CASSFGLAGGPITDTQYF.

This clonotype came up many times. This rearrangement joins TRBV20-1 to TRBJ2-7; 11 bases agree with TRBD2. There are 17 residues in the CDR3. Germline V gene data show CDR1 as DFQATT and CDR2 as SNEGSKA (reference sequence). The ends lost 6 bases at V and 2 bases at J; junction bases unmatched: 15. CDR3 sequence (DNA): TGCAGTGCGGAACTAGCGGGAGTCCTATCGCCTGCCTACGAGCAGTACTTC. Translation gives CSAELAGVLSPAYEQYF.

The rearrangement links TRBV3-1 to TRBJ1-5; 7 bases agree with TRBD1. V shed 5 bases, J shed 6 bases, and the junction held 7 bases outside the gene matches. Looked up from germline, CDR1 is LGHDT and CDR2 is YNNKEL (reference sequence). This CDR3 spans 14 amino acids. CDR3 in amino acids: CASSYRGGSQPQHF. CDR3 sequence (DNA): TGTGCCAGCAGCTACAGGGGAGGCAGTCAGCCCCAGCATTTT. The entire variable domain, with the rest obtained from reference TRBV3-1 and TRBJ1-5, is as follows: DTAVSQTPKYLVTQMGNDKSIKCEQNLGHDTMYWYKQDSKKFLKIMFSYNNKELIINETVPNRFSPKSPDKAHLNLHINSLELGDSAVYFCASSYRGGSQPQHFGDGTRLSIL.

By frequency in the sample, this clonotype is medium-sized. The rearrangement links TRBV7-2 to TRBJ2-7, with 7 bases lining up with TRBD1. With 5 bases clipped from V and 6 bases from J, the junction kept 13 bases outside the gene matches. The germline CDR1 and CDR2 sequences are SGHTA and FQGNSA. The CDR3 totals 15 residues. The CDR3 here is CASSPQTRDSAEQYF. In DNA, the CDR3 is TGTGCCAGCAGCCCCCAGACTCGGGACAGCGCCGAGCAGTACTTC.

This clonotype was observed a handful of times. This may be a read error: a much more frequent sequence differs by one nucleotide. The rearrangement joins TRBV14 to TRBJ2-1; 8 bases agree with TRBD2. The CDR3 loop spans 14 amino acids. From germline, CDR1 is SGHDN and CDR2 FVKESK. Trimming removed 6 bases from V and 2 bases from J; junction bases left unmatched: 3. This CDR3 is CASSPLAAYNEQFF. CDR3 coding DNA: TGTGCCAGCAGTCCACTAGCGGCCTACAATGAGCAGTTCTTC. Drawing the rest from reference TRBV14 and TRBJ2-1, the complete variable domain is EAGVTQFPSHSVIEKGQTVTLRCDPISGHDNLYWYRRVMGKEIKFLLHFVKESKQDESGMPNNRFLAERTGGTYSTLKVQPAELEDSGVYFCASSPLAAYNEQFFGPGTRLTVL.

The chain links TRBV7-9 to TRBJ2-2; 12 positions agree with TRBD2. V dropped 6 bases and J dropped 4; count of bases not matched to a gene: 3. The CDR3 extends over 15 amino acids. From germline, CDR1 is SEHNR and CDR2 FQNEAQ (reference sequence). DNA for the CDR3: TGTGCCAGCAGGACTAGCGGGAGAAGCACCGGGGAGCTGTTTTTT. Encoded protein: CASRTSGRSTGELFF.

The V call is TRBV5-6, the J call TRBJ2-1; TRBD1 matches 8 bases. This CDR3 region has 15 residues. CDR1 and CDR2 (germline): SGHDT, YYEEEE. J was trimmed by 8 bases and V by 4 bases; bases with no gene match: 11. The CDR3 is CASSDPGTGRDEQFF. The CDR3 nucleotides are TGTGCCAGCAGCGATCCCGGGACAGGTCGGGATGAGCAGTTCTTC.

This clonotype was found a few times. The chain is built from TRBV7-3 and TRBJ2-1; either TRBD1 or TRBD2 may supply D (5 bases each). The V gene's germline CDR1 is SGHTA and CDR2 FQGTGA. This CDR3 region has 18 residues. Trimming left V 1 base short and J 2 bases short, with 18 bases between. CDR3: CASSLSASGPLPYNEQFF. As DNA, the CDR3 is TGTGCCAGCAGCTTAAGCGCTTCGGGACCACTCCCCTACAATGAGCAGTTCTTC.

The table lists this clonotype with many counts. V is TRBV2 and J is TRBJ2-3, with a possible D match to TRBD2 (6 bases). The CDR3 runs to 14 residues. Trimming removed 3 bases at V and 2 bases at J, with 9 bases between. Germline V gene lookup returns CDR1 SNHLY and CDR2 FYNNEI. As DNA, the CDR3 is TGTGCCAGCAGTGATGCGGGACCCACAGATACGCAGTATTTT. Encoded protein: CASSDAGPTDTQYF.

This clonotype was detected many times. The CDR3 region has the DNA TGTGCCAGCAGTTTAAACAGGGGGAATGAGCAGTTCTTC. Protein: CASSLNRGNEQFF. The chain has TRBV28 and TRBJ2-1; TRBD1 matches at 8 bases. The CDR3 is 13 amino acids. Per germline, CDR1 MDHEN and CDR2 SYDVKM. Trimming removed 2 bases from V and 7 bases from J; junction bases left unmatched: 1.

This clonotype was seen a few times. The rearrangement joins TRBV6-4 to TRBJ2-2; 12 nucleotides match TRBD1. The CDR3 is 14 residues long. From germline, CDR1 is MRHNA and CDR2 SNTAGT. J lost 6 bases, V lost 8 bases, and 4 bases had no gene match. CDR3 sequence (DNA): TGTGCCAGCTCGGGACAGGGGGCCTCCGGGGAGCTGTTTTTT. Its protein is CASSGQGASGELFF.

The chain is built from TRBV19 and TRBJ1-3; no definite D call. This CDR3 region has 13 residues. Trimming removed 10 bases from V and 6 bases from J, with 16 bases in between. Germline V gene sequence: CDR1 LNHDA, CDR2 SQIVND (reference sequence). The CDR3 here is CATGSPRQNTIYF. CDR3 sequence (DNA): TGTGCCACCGGGAGCCCAAGACAAAACACCATATATTTT.

The chain carries TRBV12-2 and TRBJ2-1; the table calls TRBD2, which could not be checked here. TRBV12-2 is annotated as a pseudogene. This CDR3 contains 15 residues. The CDR3 is CASRLEGLASPIKFF. The CDR3, as DNA: TGTGCAAGTCGCTTAGAAGGACTAGCGAGCCCCATTAAGTTCTTC.

The chain is built from TRBV7-9 and TRBJ1-6; D gene unclear. V was clipped by 1 base and J by 15 bases, with 10 bases between them. The CDR3 contains 12 residues. CDR1 SEHNR and CDR2 FQNEAQ come from the germline V gene (reference sequence). CDR3 protein: CASSLDGEVLHF. CDR3 nucleotide sequence: TGTGCCAGCAGCTTAGACGGGGAGGTCCTCCACTTT.

In this sample, this clonotype is medium-sized (0.01 to 0.1%). In DNA form, the CDR3 reads TGCAGCGTTGGAGGGCAGATCGAGCAGTACTTC. It codes for CSVGGQIEQYF. The chain joins TRBV29-1 to TRBJ2-7, with D possibly being TRBD2 (5 bases). The germline V gene encodes CDR1 SQVTM and CDR2 ANQGSEA. This CDR3 contains 11 residues. Trimming took off 4 bases at V and 6 bases at J, with 10 bases between the two ends.

J is TRBJ2-1 and V is TRBV10-3; 9 nucleotides line up with TRBD1. There are 15 residues in the CDR3. Germline loops: CDR1 ENHRY, CDR2 SYGVKD. Trimming removed 7 bases from V and 9 bases from J; junction bases left unmatched: 13. The CDR3 DNA reads as TGTGCCATCACCGAAGCCCGGGACAGGGTCGGTGAGCAGTTCTTC. This sequence encodes CAITEARDRVGEQFF.

The chain couples TRBV20-1 to TRBJ2-4, with 8 bases matching TRBD1. CDR1 is DFQATT and CDR2 is SNEGSKA in the germline V gene (reference sequence). The CDR3 has 15 residues. With V trimmed by 0 bases and J by 5 bases, 6 bases remained unmatched. The CDR3 DNA reads TGCAGTGCTAGAGATCGGGCCAGGGGGCAAAACATTCAGTACTTC. Protein sequence: CSARDRARGQNIQYF.

Worth noting for this clonotype: No conserved phenylalanine or tryptophan ends this CDR3, so it is likely a read error. CDR3 residues: CSARASGGGGEAFI. As DNA, the CDR3 is TGCAGTGCTAGAGCCTCAGGGGGCGGTGGTGAAGCTTTCATT. The chain has TRBV20-1 and TRBJ1-1, with TRBD1 matching over 8 bases. The V and J ends lost 1 base and 7 bases, in that order; junction bases with no gene match: 8. The CDR3 runs to 14 residues. CDR1 and CDR2 from the germline V gene are DFQATT and SNEGSKA (reference sequence).

V gene TRBV10-3 combines with J gene TRBJ2-3; D unresolved. Germline CDR1 reads ENHRY; CDR2 reads SYGVKD. This CDR3 is built from 11 residues. V lost 5 bases to trimming and J lost 5 bases, with 5 bases between them. The CDR3 DNA reads TGTGCCATCAGTACAAGAGATACGCAGTATTTT. It yields the protein CAISTRDTQYF.

Written as DNA, the CDR3 is TGTGCTAGTGCCCCGGCGAACACTGAAGCTTTCTTT. This encodes CASAPANTEAFF. The chain recombines TRBV12-5 with TRBJ1-1; D gene unclear. Germline CDR1 and CDR2: LGHNT and FRNRAP. Trimming removed 7 bases at V and 1 base at J, with 7 bases between. The CDR3 has 12 amino acids.

The rearrangement links TRBV5-6 to TRBJ2-2; D is uncertain. CDR3 length: 14 amino acids. Between the trimmed V and J ends, which lost 1 base and 5 bases, there was a span of 9 bases. The germline CDR1 and CDR2 sequences are SGHDT and YYEEEE. CDR3 amino acids: CASSLRAGTGELFF. CDR3 nucleotide sequence: TGTGCCAGCAGCTTGAGGGCCGGAACCGGGGAGCTGTTTTTT.